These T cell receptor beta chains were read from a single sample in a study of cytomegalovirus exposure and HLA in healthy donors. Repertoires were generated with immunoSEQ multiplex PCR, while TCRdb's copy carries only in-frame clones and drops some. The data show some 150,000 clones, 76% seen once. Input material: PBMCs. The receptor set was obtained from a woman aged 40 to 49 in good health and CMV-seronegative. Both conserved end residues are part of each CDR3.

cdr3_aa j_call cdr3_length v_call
CASSSGSDTQYF TRBJ2-3 12 TRBV7-9
CASSLGTREEAQYF TRBJ2-5 14 TRBV5-4
CASSDDGGHGYTF TRBJ1-2 13 TRBV25-1
CALGGLGDTEAFF TRBJ1-1 13 TRBV28
CASSFGGQETQYF TRBJ2-5 13 TRBV28
CASRWGGPYNSPLHF TRBJ1-6 15 TRBV5-1
CASSLGQGFKEGYTF TRBJ1-2 15 TRBV13
CASSLAPRRGPSGGPQHF TRBJ1-5 18 TRBV5-1
CASSPTGPYEQYF TRBJ2-7 13 TRBV7-9
CASSLAGTDYNSPLHF TRBJ1-6 16 TRBV5-1
CASAWGRTGGYEQYF TRBJ2-7 15 TRBV5-1
CASSSSIRLAQFF TRBJ2-1 13 TRBV7-9
CASSPGAGVMDEQFF TRBJ2-1 15 TRBV18
CASSEGQGTDTQYF TRBJ2-3 14 TRBV6-4
CASSLQGNTEAFF TRBJ1-1 13 TRBV14
CASSGLTGGTEAFF TRBJ1-1 14 TRBV9
CATSPGIQGANGELFF TRBJ2-2 16 TRBV15
CASAGTLLSNTEAFF TRBJ1-1 15 TRBV18
CAISPDKYEQYF TRBJ2-7 12 TRBV10-3